These 7 T cell receptor beta chains were sequenced from one sample in a study of T-cell memory formation after mild COVID-19. TCRdb analysed the 5' RACE reads with MiXCR anew, one entry per CDR3 protein. The sample shows 250,000 to 350,000 distinct CDR3 sequences, approximately 20% of them seen only once. The sequenced sample was PBMCs or a T cell subset sorted from them (not recorded which). The receptors stem from a man aged 18 to 30 who had mild COVID-19 (a few samples of this study predate the infection). Cell type and time point are not known.

There are a few counts of this clonotype. The V call is TRBV7-9, the J call TRBJ2-3; a possible D gene is TRBD2 (5 bases). Between the trimmed V and J ends, which lost 6 bases and 1 base, there was a span of 8 bases. Germline V lookup: CDR1 SEHNR, CDR2 FQNEAQ (reference sequence). This CDR3 has 13 residues. The CDR3 nucleotides are TGTGCCAGCAGGCACGGGGGCACAGATACGCAGTATTTT. This encodes CASRHGGTDTQYF.

The genes are TRBV6-5 and TRBJ1-2; D not resolved. The CDR3 runs to 14 residues. Germline V gene sequence: CDR1 MNHEY, CDR2 SVGAGI. Trimming took 6 bases from V and 1 from J, leaving 12 bases between them. CDR3 nucleotides: TGTGCCAGCAGGCGGACGGAGCTTAACTATGGCTACACCTTC. Protein: CASRRTELNYGYTF.

The V gene is TRBV20-1, the J gene TRBJ2-7; D remains unclear. Trimming pared 5 bases from V and 2 bases from J, leaving 7 bases between. Germline values: CDR1 DFQATT, CDR2 SNEGSKA (reference sequence). This CDR3 is 11 amino acids long. CDR3 sequence reads: CSAGPAYEQYV. CDR3 coding DNA: TGCAGTGCTGGACCAGCCTACGAGCAGTACGTC.

This clonotype has just a few counts. The gene calls are TRBV12-3 or TRBV12-4 and TRBJ2-7; D possibly corresponds to TRBD2 (6 bases). The CDR3 is made up of 14 amino acids. The V end lost 5 bases, the J end lost 1 base, and 12 bases lay between the germline ends. The CDR3 DNA reads as TGTGCCAGCAGTCGGGGGTCGAGGTCCTACGAGCAGTACTTC. Translated, it gives CASSRGSRSYEQYF.

Here the CDR3 reads CASSLLSGRYSGNTIYF. In nucleotides, the CDR3 is TGCGCCAGCAGCTTGCTTTCCGGGCGGTACTCTGGAAACACCATATATTTT. The chain employs TRBV5-1 and TRBJ1-3; no reliable D call. V gave up 1 base and J gave up 0 bases, with 14 bases separating them. This CDR3 region has 17 residues. Germline CDR1 reads SGHRS; CDR2 reads YFSETQ.

The chain uses TRBV28 and TRBJ2-4; TRBD1 matches at 7 bases. This CDR3 comprises 13 residues. Germline CDR1 is MDHEN and CDR2 is SYDVKM. The V and J ends lost 10 bases and 5 bases, in that order; junction bases with no gene match: 8. The CDR3 is CANLDRAQNIQYF. DNA of the CDR3: TGTGCCAACCTCGACAGGGCACAAAACATTCAGTACTTC.

This clonotype was detected a few times. The chain is built from TRBV7-2 and TRBJ2-2; D remains unclear. V lost 4 bases and J lost 7, with 10 bases in between. Germline assignment: CDR1 SGHTA and CDR2 FQGNSA. The length of the CDR3 is 13 residues. The CDR3 protein is CASSWVRSGELFF. CDR3 in DNA: TGTGCCAGCAGCTGGGTGCGGAGCGGGGAGCTGTTTTTT.